Sequencing of this T cell receptor (beta chain) was carried out in a study of beta chain features in type 1 diabetes. This clone has more than one count but fewer than ten. Expressed TCRB transcripts were sequenced after all isolated RNA was converted to cDNA. Profiled with immunoSEQ multiplex PCR; TCRdb holds only in-frame clones, not every one. The table includes under 550,000 clones, roughly 10% detected once. CDR3 length: 15 residues. Germline assignment: CDR1 SGHRS and CDR2 YFSETQ. The junction had 6 bases not matched to a gene; V was cut back by 0 bases and J by 10 bases. This sequence was found in a woman aged 18-35 years in good health. The chain combines TRBV5-1 with TRBJ2-1; TRBD2 matches 11 bases. Material: naive CD4+ T cells from blood. CDR3 sequence: CASSLAEVAGGEQFF. The CDR3 nucleotides read TGCGCCAGCAGCTTGGCCGAGGTAGCGGGAGGGGAGCAGTTCTTC. Combining the CDR3 with reference TRBV5-1 and TRBJ2-1 gives the whole variable domain KAGVTQTPRYLIKTRGQQVTLSCSPISGHRSVSWYQQTPGQGLQFLFEYFSETQRNKGNFPGRFSGRQFSNSRSEMNVSTLELGDSALYLCASSLAEVAGGEQFFGPGTRLTVL.